The T cell receptor (beta chain) under discussion was sequenced for a study of shared clonotypes between healthy human individuals. Using immunoSEQ multiplex PCR, the repertoire was profiled, and TCRdb retains in-frame clones only, with some absent. The repertoire holds some 2,500,000 clones, approximately 93% seen once, with approximately 0.37% in the top ten. This CDR3 has 15 residues. Sequencing was carried out using naive CD4+ T cells from PBMCs. Specified subset: CD45RA+ positively selected. The chain links TRBV21-1 to TRBJ2-5; TRBD1, the table's D call, was not compared with the DNA. TRBV21-1 is deemed a pseudogene. The clonotype was recovered from a young man in good health. Some clones in this sample may be carry-over from other donors' samples. CDR3 amino acids: CASSKVAGRQETQYF. The CDR3 DNA follows: TGTGCCAGCAGCAAAGTTGCAGGCAGACAAGAGACCCAGTACTTC.